This TCR beta chain was captured in a study of glioma-infiltrating T cells. Comment on this clonotype: This may be a read error, as it is one base from a much larger clone.

In germline, CDR1 is DFQATT, CDR2 SNEGSKA (reference sequence). This CDR3 contains 18 residues. Amplification of TCR alpha and beta CDR3 regions from RNA used iRepertoire nested multiplex PCR. In TCRdb, the multiplex PCR reads were re-called with MiXCR into one record per CDR3 protein. Among under 200,000 distinct CDR3 sequences listed, more than 35% were seen once. The chain couples TRBV20-1 to TRBJ2-3; TRBD2 aligns across 10 bases. The specimen was glioma tissue, nonneoplastic brain tissue, or PBMCs (not recorded which). The TCR comes from a human donor with low-grade glioma or glioblastoma, undergoing nonglioma brain surgery, or in good health (not recorded which). CDR3 protein: CSVRSRLAGATSTDTQYF. The CDR3 nucleotides are TGCAGTGTTAGATCTAGACTAGCGGGCGCAACTAGCACAGATACGCAGTATTTT.